This TCR beta chain was sequenced in a study of OX40 agonist ivuxolimab in advanced cancers. Study background: With ivuxolimab, an agonistic anti-OX40 (CD134) antibody, patients were treated. Whole-study results and caveats: Individuals who were partial responders at 0.1-3.0 mg/kg had clonal expansion that ranked among the lowest.

Trimming cost V 7 bases and J 2 bases, with 15 bases left between them. Germline V gene sequence: CDR1 SNHLY, CDR2 FYNNEI. The length of the CDR3 is 15 residues. Here immunoSEQ multiplex PCR was the method, and the copy in TCRdb shows in-frame clones only, minus some. Of roughly 49,000 clones detected, about 80% appear once; the ten largest clones hold 1.5% to 2%. To note about this clone: The antigen remains unidentified.

J is TRBJ2-1 and V is TRBV2, with D tentatively TRBD2 (5 bases). The sequences come from CD4+ or CD8+ T cells sorted from blood, collected in a trial of the OX40 agonist ivuxolimab. This TCR was sampled from an adult with an advanced solid tumor such as melanoma, head and neck, liver or kidney cancer. This chain's CDR3 is CASTQRLGAYNEQFF. As DNA, the CDR3 is TGTGCCAGCACTCAGCGGTTAGGTGCCTACAATGAGCAGTTCTTC.